This T cell receptor (beta chain) was sequenced during a study of early T cells in non-severe SARS-CoV-2 infection. Study overall: Chains stayed unpaired after sequencing of bulk RNA from unsorted whole blood. Study outcomes and limitations: Using VDJdb, the matching emphasized anti-spike CD8 responses while missing private and CD4 specificities.

Individually, cDNA molecules had unique molecular identifiers attached to them. From the 5' RACE reads, TCRdb called clonotypes with MiXCR, one entry per CDR3 protein. The repertoire holds approximately 70,000 distinct CDR3 sequences, with roughly 13% as singletons. This clonotype was observed many times. Antigen specificity is unknown. The CDR3 extends over 15 amino acids. V was cut by 5 bases and J by 4 bases, with 18 bases left in between. CDR1 MNHEY and CDR2 SMNVEV come from the germline V gene (reference sequence). Sequencing was performed on whole blood. The TCR sequence derives from an adult who was a healthcare worker with PCR-confirmed SARS-CoV-2 infection or an uninfected control (not recorded which). The chain combines TRBV27 with TRBJ2-7; D perhaps matches TRBD1 (7 bases). The CDR3 region is CASSQGDFAGYEQYF. The DNA for the CDR3 is TGTGCCAGCAGTCAGGGGGACTTCGCGGGGTACGAGCAGTACTTC.